This T cell receptor beta chain was found in a study of cytomegalovirus exposure and HLA in healthy donors. Points from the study as a whole: Later on, a genetic analysis was performed. It linked a missense variant in DCLRE1C with V- and J-gene trimming of TCR beta. In a later analysis, specific HLA alleles were associated with more than 15,000 TCR beta sequences at a 0.05 false discovery rate.

60 Vbeta and 13 Jbeta primers were used in PCR. Profiling relied on immunoSEQ multiplex PCR, and the TCRdb table lists in-frame clones only, not all of them. The table includes about 140,000 clones, approximately 82% detected once. Comment on this clone: Antigen specificity is unknown.

V lost 0 bases and J 4 bases, leaving 12 bases between the germline ends. This CDR3 contains 15 residues. Germline CDR1 MNHEY, CDR2 SMNVEV (reference sequence). The receptor was isolated from a man aged 18-30 years in good health and CMV-seropositive. The chain joins TRBV27 to TRBJ1-2; D gene ambiguous. The sample comprised PBMCs. CDR3 residues: CASSLSRVPTYGYTF. DNA for the CDR3: TGTGCCAGCAGTTTATCGAGGGTACCCACCTATGGCTACACCTTC.